The T cell receptor beta chain described here comes from a study of shared clonotypes between healthy human individuals. As for the study in general: Aged between 18 and 49, the donors were a couple of women and a few men. Findings of the study overall: Non-shared clonotypes showed lower generation probabilities than clonotypes common to all four donors.

The CDR3 extends over 15 amino acids. Germline lookup yields CDR1 MNHEY and CDR2 SMNVEV (reference sequence). V lost 5 bases and J 1 base, leaving 14 bases between the germline ends. Sorted-subset replicate PCR reactions were performed with about 200 ng DNA, corresponding to tens of thousands of T cell genomes. The assay was immunoSEQ multiplex PCR, and TCRdb's table has in-frame clones only and misses some. The data show some 2,100,000 clones, about 92% seen once. Selected positively for CCR7 and CD45RO-negative, naive CD8 cells excluded terminally differentiated effector memory CD45RA+ cells. As regards this clone: Antigen unknown.

Material for sequencing was naive CD8+ T cells from PBMCs. This TCR was sampled from a man younger than 35 in good health. Some clones in this sample may be carry-over from other donors' samples. The rearrangement uses TRBV27 and TRBJ1-1; no clear D gene. The chain's CDR3 is CASSPRVGPNTEAFF. CDR3 in DNA: TGTGCCAGCAGTCCCCGAGTCGGCCCGAACACTGAAGCTTTCTTT.